This T cell receptor beta chain appears in the sequencing data of a study of blood T cell repertoires in COVID-19. Study-wide background: Spain, Italy and the United States supplied samples that represented acute and convalescent COVID-19. T cells, B-cell-depleted T cells, or PBMCs supplied cDNA or gDNA.

The CDR3 sequence is 15 residues long. Germline CDR1 is MNHNY and CDR2 is SVGAGI (reference sequence). J lost 2 bases, V lost 8 bases, and 7 bases had no gene match. In the original analysis: Reference gene primers were amplified, and this amplification served to estimate nucleated cell counts. Method: immunoSEQ multiplex PCR; TCRdb's copy keeps in-frame clones and lacks some. For V, J and clone size, that table is used; D and trimming come from the DNA. In the table there are about 85,000 clones, around 90% of which are singletons. The chain carries TRBV6-6 and TRBJ1-2; 11 bases agree with TRBD1. The material sequenced was peripheral blood. The receptor was derived from a human donor with active COVID-19. The donor label of this sample is uncertain. CDR3 protein: CASLSGQGANYGYTF. The DNA of the CDR3 is TGTGCCAGCCTGAGTGGACAGGGGGCAAACTATGGCTACACCTTC.